A single sample gave rise to the 23 T cell receptor beta chains below, sequenced in a study of technical replicates of blood from a handful of donors. Profiled with immunoSEQ multiplex PCR; TCRdb holds only in-frame clones, not every one. The table has tens of thousands of clones, roughly 98% seen once; the top ten hold roughly 0.15%. The specimen was T cells isolated from PBMCs. These receptors all stem from a human donor in good health.

The chain couples TRBV7-8 to TRBJ2-7; weak D call: TRBD1 (6 bases). Germline CDR1 is SGHVS and CDR2 is FQNEAQ. The CDR3 covers 16 residues. V gave up 5 bases and J gave up 2 bases, with 19 bases separating them. In DNA form, the CDR3 reads TGTGCCAGCAGCCTACTGAGAGCAGGGGTAGCCTACGAGCAGTACTTC. Translating gives CASSLLRAGVAYEQYF.

The chain uses TRBV9 and TRBJ2-1; 10 positions agree with TRBD2. The germline V gene encodes CDR1 SGDLS and CDR2 YYNGEE. The CDR3 totals 14 residues. V was clipped by 1 base and J by 10 bases; unmatched bases: 5. As DNA, the CDR3 is TGTGCCAGCAGCGTAAAGCCGGGACTAGCGGAGCAGTTCTTC. Its protein is CASSVKPGLAEQFF.

The V gene is TRBV9, the J gene TRBJ1-2, with 8 bases matching TRBD1. V gave up 3 bases and J gave up 4 bases; unmatched junction bases: 5. The germline V gene has CDR1 SGDLS and CDR2 YYNGEE. The CDR3 totals 14 residues. The DNA for the CDR3 is TGTGCCAGCAGCGCACAGACAGGGGTCTATGGCTACACCTTC. Encoded protein: CASSAQTGVYGYTF.

V and J are TRBV9 and TRBJ2-5, with 10 bases aligning to TRBD2. V lost 4 bases to trimming and J lost 5 bases; unmatched junction nucleotides: 8. The CDR3 totals 15 residues. Looked up from germline, CDR1 is SGDLS and CDR2 is YYNGEE. CDR3 sequence (DNA): TGTGCCAGCAGCCTAACAGCGGGGGGGCGGGAGACCCAGTACTTC. Translating gives CASSLTAGGRETQYF.

The rearrangement joins TRBV7-9 to TRBJ2-3; D remains unclear. The CDR3 covers 13 residues. CDR1 and CDR2 (germline): SEHNR, FQNEAQ (reference sequence). Deletions cut 2 bases from V and 1 base from J, with 4 bases between. The CDR3 reads CASSLTGTDTQYF. Written as DNA, the CDR3 is TGTGCCAGCAGCTTAACGGGCACAGATACGCAGTATTTT. Filled out from reference TRBV7-9 and TRBJ2-3, the complete variable domain reads DTGVSQNPRHKITKRGQNVTFRCDPISEHNRLYWYRQTLGQGPEFLTYFQNEAQLEKSRLLSDRFSAERPKGSFSTLEIQRTEQGDSAMYLCASSLTGTDTQYFGPGTRLTVL.

In nucleotides, the CDR3 is TGTGCCAGCAGTTACGGCGACACGAATCAGCCCCAGCATTTT. It encodes CASSYGDTNQPQHF. This chain uses TRBV6-5 with TRBJ1-5; no reliable D call. Germline-derived CDR1 and CDR2 are MNHEY and SVGAGI. The CDR3 is 14 residues long. Between the trimmed V and J ends, which lost 2 bases and 4 bases, there was a span of 9 bases.

This clone appeared once. The rearrangement joins TRBV7-8 to TRBJ2-5; maybe TRBD2 (5 bases). The CDR3 has 14 amino acids. V gave up 4 bases and J gave up 5 bases, with 14 bases separating them. In germline, CDR1 is SGHVS, CDR2 FQNEAQ. This CDR3 reads CASSSRAERETQYF. The CDR3 nucleotides are TGTGCCAGCAGCTCCAGAGCGGAAAGGGAGACCCAGTACTTC.

The chain joins TRBV28 to TRBJ2-7; 8 bases map to TRBD2. The CDR3 totals 20 residues. Germline V lookup: CDR1 MDHEN, CDR2 SYDVKM. The V and J ends lost 5 bases and 0 bases, in that order; junction bases with no gene match: 21. DNA of the CDR3: TGTGCCAGCAGTCCCTCAACCGGTTGGACTAGCAGTTTAAGCTCCTACGAGCAGTACTTC. Residues: CASSPSTGWTSSLSSYEQYF.

The rearrangement joins TRBV5-1 to TRBJ2-5; 8 bases match TRBD1. Germline assignment: CDR1 SGHRS and CDR2 YFSETQ. The CDR3 has 15 amino acids. V was clipped by 2 bases and J by 2 bases; unmatched bases: 5. The CDR3 loop is CASSLGGDRQETQYF. CDR3 DNA: TGCGCCAGCAGCTTAGGCGGGGACAGGCAAGAGACCCAGTACTTC.

This chain's CDR3 is CASSDPGNTEAFF. The CDR3 nucleotides are TGCGCCAGCAGTGACCCGGGGAACACTGAAGCTTTCTTT. The J gene is TRBJ1-1, the V gene TRBV10-1; no firm D call. CDR1 WNHNN and CDR2 SYGVQD come from the germline V gene (reference sequence). CDR3 length equals 13 residues. The V and J ends lost 3 bases and 1 base respectively, with 6 bases between them.

This chain uses TRBV5-1 with TRBJ2-7, with 12 bases fitting TRBD1. The junction had 5 bases not matched to a gene; V was cut back by 5 bases and J by 2 bases. The CDR3 is 15 residues long. Per germline, CDR1 SGHRS and CDR2 YFSETQ. The CDR3 nucleotides read TGCGCCAGCAGGAGGGGACAGGGGGCCACCTACGAGCAGTACTTC. Amino acid sequence: CASRRGQGATYEQYF. Complete variable domain (other parts from reference TRBV5-1 and TRBJ2-7): KAGVTQTPRYLIKTRGQQVTLSCSPISGHRSVSWYQQTPGQGLQFLFEYFSETQRNKGNFPGRFSGRQFSNSRSEMNVSTLELGDSALYLCASRRGQGATYEQYFGPGTRLTVT.

The rearrangement links TRBV6-5 to TRBJ2-1; 9 bases agree with TRBD2. The CDR3 totals 16 residues. The J segment lost 5 bases and the V segment lost 0 bases, leaving 5 bases of the junction unmatched. Germline CDR1 MNHEY, CDR2 SVGAGI. CDR3 region: CASSYSGLAGNNEQFF. CDR3 DNA: TGTGCCAGCAGTTACTCGGGACTAGCTGGAAACAATGAGCAGTTCTTC.

V gene TRBV6-1 combines with J gene TRBJ2-2, with D uncertain. With 7 bases removed from V and 4 bases from J, the gap between germline ends came to 4 bases. CDR1 MNHNS and CDR2 SASEGT come from the germline V gene. This CDR3 is 11 amino acids long. CDR3 nucleotide sequence: TGTGCCAGCACCTCCACCGGGGAGCTGTTTTTT. It translates to CASTSTGELFF.

This chain joins TRBV11-3 and TRBJ2-2; 7 bases align to TRBD2. This CDR3 has 13 residues. J lost 5 bases, V lost 5 bases, and 2 bases had no gene match. Per germline, CDR1 SGHNT and CDR2 YENEEA. The DNA for the CDR3 is TGTGCCAGCAGCGGGAGGGAAACCGGGGAGCTGTTTTTT. It encodes CASSGRETGELFF.

The chain has TRBV5-1 and TRBJ2-3, with a weak D call TRBD2 (6 bases). The germline gives CDR1 SGHRS, CDR2 YFSETQ. V lost 6 bases and J 0 bases, leaving 11 bases between the germline ends. The CDR3 runs to 14 residues. CDR3 nucleotides: TGCGCCAGCACTTTGGGGGGTAGCACAGATACGCAGTATTTT. Translating gives CASTLGGSTDTQYF.

This chain uses TRBV29-1 with TRBJ2-3, with TRBD2 matching over 8 bases. J gave up 6 bases and V 3 bases, and 8 bases lay outside the gene matches. Germline-derived CDR1 and CDR2 are SQVTM and ANQGSEA. The CDR3 has 14 amino acids. DNA of the CDR3: TGCAGCGTTGAGACGGGACTAGGTGTCGATACGCAGTATTTT. Translating gives CSVETGLGVDTQYF.

CDR3 coding DNA: TGCGCCAGCAGCTTGCGGGGGATGAGTTACGAGCAGTACTTC. As protein: CASSLRGMSYEQYF. The genes are TRBV5-1 and TRBJ2-7; D may be TRBD2 (6 bases). Germline CDR1 and CDR2: SGHRS and YFSETQ. The CDR3 is made up of 14 amino acids. Trimming cost V 1 base and J 4 bases, with 12 bases left between them.

V gene TRBV19 combines with J gene TRBJ1-1; tentative D call: TRBD1 (6 bases). CDR1 and CDR2 (germline): LNHDA, SQIVND (reference sequence). The V end lost 8 bases, the J end lost 4 bases, and 14 bases lay between the germline ends. The CDR3 runs to 13 residues. CDR3 protein: CASQHRGATEAFF. In nucleotides, the CDR3 is TGTGCCAGTCAACACCGGGGGGCCACTGAAGCTTTCTTT.

The rearrangement links TRBV14 to TRBJ1-1, with D tentatively TRBD1 (5 bases). The CDR3 loop spans 14 amino acids. V gave up 1 base and J gave up 4 bases, with 10 bases separating them. Germline assignment: CDR1 SGHDN and CDR2 FVKESK. The chain's CDR3 is CASSQAGGGTEAFF. CDR3 DNA: TGTGCCAGCAGCCAAGCCGGGGGGGGCACTGAAGCTTTCTTT.

The chain combines TRBV18 with TRBJ2-6; 7 nucleotides line up with TRBD1. V shed 3 bases and J 0 bases; nucleotides not matched to a gene: 14. CDR3 length: 20 amino acids. Germline CDR1 and CDR2: KGHSH and LQKENI. The CDR3 nucleotides read TGTGCCAGCTCACCCCTTTTGACAGGGCAGCCCGGCTCTGGGGCCAACGTCCTGACTTTC. Translating gives CASSPLLTGQPGSGANVLTF. Drawing the rest from reference TRBV18 and TRBJ2-6, the complete variable domain is NAGVMQNPRHLVRRRGQEARLRCSPMKGHSHVYWYRQLPEEGLKFMVYLQKENIIDESGMPKERFSAEFPKEGPSILRIQQVVRGDSAAYFCASSPLLTGQPGSGANVLTFGAGSRLTVL.

This sequence joins TRBV29-1 and TRBJ2-1; 10 nucleotides match TRBD2. The germline CDR1 and CDR2 sequences are SQVTM and ANQGSEA. The CDR3 totals 15 residues. V lost 6 bases to trimming and J lost 7 bases; unmatched junction nucleotides: 12. The CDR3 loop reads CSVTSGVERYNEQFF. The CDR3 DNA is TGCAGCGTCACTAGCGGGGTGGAGAGGTATAATGAGCAGTTCTTC.

The chain uses TRBV28 and TRBJ2-7, with 10 bases identical to TRBD2. Per germline, CDR1 MDHEN and CDR2 SYDVKM. CDR3 size: 16 residues. Losses at the gene ends were 5 bases for V and 2 bases for J; bases not matched to a gene: 9. The CDR3 region is CASSTAGLAWPYEQYF. DNA of the CDR3: TGTGCCAGCAGTACGGCGGGACTAGCGTGGCCCTACGAGCAGTACTTC.

The J gene is TRBJ2-5, the V gene TRBV27; D unclear. The CDR3 runs to 14 residues. Germline CDR1 MNHEY, CDR2 SMNVEV (reference sequence). V dropped 8 bases and J dropped 3 bases, with 16 bases sitting between them. Here the CDR3 DNA reads TGTGCCAGCTATTCGCAGGCACCCGAAGAGACCCAGTACTTC. Translating it yields CASYSQAPEETQYF.